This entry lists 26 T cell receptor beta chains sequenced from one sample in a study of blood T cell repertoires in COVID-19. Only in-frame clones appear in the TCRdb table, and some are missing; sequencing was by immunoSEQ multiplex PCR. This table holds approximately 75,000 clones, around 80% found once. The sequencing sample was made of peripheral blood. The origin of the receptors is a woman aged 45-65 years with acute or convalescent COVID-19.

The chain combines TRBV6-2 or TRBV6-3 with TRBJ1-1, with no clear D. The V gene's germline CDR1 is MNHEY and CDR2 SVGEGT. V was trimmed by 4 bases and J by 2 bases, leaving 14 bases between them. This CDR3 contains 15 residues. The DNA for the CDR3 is TGTGCCAGCAGTTTAAGCCAGGATTTCAACACTGAAGCTTTCTTT. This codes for CASSLSQDFNTEAFF.

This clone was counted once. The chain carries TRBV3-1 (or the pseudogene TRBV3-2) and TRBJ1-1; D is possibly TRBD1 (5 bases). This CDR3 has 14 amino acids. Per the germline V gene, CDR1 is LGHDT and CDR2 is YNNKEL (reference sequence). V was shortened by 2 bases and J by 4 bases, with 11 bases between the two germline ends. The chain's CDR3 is CASSQPGGGTEAFF. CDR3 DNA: TGTGCCAGCAGCCAACCGGGGGGAGGCACTGAAGCTTTCTTT.

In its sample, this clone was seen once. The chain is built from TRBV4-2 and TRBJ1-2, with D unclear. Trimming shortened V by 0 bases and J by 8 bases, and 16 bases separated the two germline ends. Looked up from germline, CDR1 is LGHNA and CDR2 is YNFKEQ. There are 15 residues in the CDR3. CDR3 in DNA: TGTGCCAGCAGCCAAGATCTCGGGGAAGTCTCCGGCTACACCTTC. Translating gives CASSQDLGEVSGYTF.

The CDR3 spells CATLAGAEDTQYF. The CDR3 coding sequence is TGTGCCACCCTAGCGGGAGCGGAAGATACGCAGTATTTT. This sequence joins TRBV12-3 or TRBV12-4 and TRBJ2-3, with 10 bases fitting TRBD2. The V gene end was trimmed by 10 bases and the J gene end by 5 bases; junction bases not matched to a gene: 6. This CDR3 comprises 13 residues.

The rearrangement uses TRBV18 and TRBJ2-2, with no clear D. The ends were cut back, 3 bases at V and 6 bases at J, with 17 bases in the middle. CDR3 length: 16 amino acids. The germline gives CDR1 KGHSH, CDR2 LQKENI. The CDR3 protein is CASSPAVQSSAGELFF. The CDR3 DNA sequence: TGTGCCAGCTCACCGGCTGTACAGTCCTCCGCCGGGGAGCTGTTTTTT.

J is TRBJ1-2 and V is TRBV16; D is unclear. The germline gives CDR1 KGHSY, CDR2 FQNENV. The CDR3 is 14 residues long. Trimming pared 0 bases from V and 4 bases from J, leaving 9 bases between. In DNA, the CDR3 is TGTGCCAGCAGCCAATCTGGGCCGGTCTATGGCTACACCTTC. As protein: CASSQSGPVYGYTF.

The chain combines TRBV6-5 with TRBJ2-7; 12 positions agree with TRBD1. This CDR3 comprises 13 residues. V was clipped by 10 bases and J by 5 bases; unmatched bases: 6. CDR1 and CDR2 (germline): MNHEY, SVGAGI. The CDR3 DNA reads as TGTGCCACTTTGGGGACAGGGGGCCACGAGCAGTACTTC. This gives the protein CATLGTGGHEQYF.

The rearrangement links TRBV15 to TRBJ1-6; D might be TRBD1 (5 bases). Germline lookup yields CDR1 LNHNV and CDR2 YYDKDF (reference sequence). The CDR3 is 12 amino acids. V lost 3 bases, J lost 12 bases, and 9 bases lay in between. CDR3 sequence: CATSSARGPLHF. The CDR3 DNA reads TGTGCCACCAGCAGCGCTAGGGGACCCCTCCACTTT.

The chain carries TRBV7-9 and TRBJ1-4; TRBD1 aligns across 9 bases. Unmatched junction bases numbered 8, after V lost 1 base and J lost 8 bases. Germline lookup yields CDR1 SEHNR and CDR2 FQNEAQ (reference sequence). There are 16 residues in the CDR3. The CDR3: CASSLGSTGGFEKLFF. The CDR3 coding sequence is TGTGCCAGCAGCTTAGGGTCGACAGGGGGATTCGAAAAACTGTTTTTT.

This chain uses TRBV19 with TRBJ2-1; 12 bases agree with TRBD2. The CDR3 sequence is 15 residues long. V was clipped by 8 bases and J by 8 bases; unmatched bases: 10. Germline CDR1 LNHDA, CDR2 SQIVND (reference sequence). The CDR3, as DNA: TGTGCCAGTCGCTGGACTAGCGGGATTGCAGATGAGCAGTTCTTC. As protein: CASRWTSGIADEQFF. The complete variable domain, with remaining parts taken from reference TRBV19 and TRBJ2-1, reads DGGITQSPKYLFRKEGQNVTLSCEQNLNHDAMYWYRQDPGQGLRLIYYSQIVNDFQKGDIAEGYSVSREKKESFPLTVTSAQKNPTAFYLCASRWTSGIADEQFFGPGTRLTVL.

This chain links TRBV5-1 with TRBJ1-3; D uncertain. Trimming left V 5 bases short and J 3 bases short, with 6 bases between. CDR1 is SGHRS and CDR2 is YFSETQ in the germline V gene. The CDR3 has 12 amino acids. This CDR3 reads CASSPGGNTIYF. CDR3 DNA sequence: TGCGCCAGCAGTCCCGGTGGAAACACCATATATTTT.

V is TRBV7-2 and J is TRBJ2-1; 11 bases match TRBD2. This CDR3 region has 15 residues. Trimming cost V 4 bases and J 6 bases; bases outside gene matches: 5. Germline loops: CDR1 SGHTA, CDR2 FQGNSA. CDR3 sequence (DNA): TGTGCCAGCAGCTCCCTTCTAGCGGGGGGCAATGAGCAGTTCTTC. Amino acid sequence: CASSSLLAGGNEQFF. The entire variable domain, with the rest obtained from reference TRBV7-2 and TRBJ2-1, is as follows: GAGVSQSPSNKVTEKGKDVELRCDPISGHTALYWYRQSLGQGLEFLIYFQGNSAPDKSGLPSDRFSAERTGGSVSTLTIQRTQQEDSAVYLCASSSLLAGGNEQFFGPGTRLTVL.

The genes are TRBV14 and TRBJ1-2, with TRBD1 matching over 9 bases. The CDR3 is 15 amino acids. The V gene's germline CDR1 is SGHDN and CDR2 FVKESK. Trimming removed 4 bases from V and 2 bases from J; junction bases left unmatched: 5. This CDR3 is CASSLTGTGNYGYTF. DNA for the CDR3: TGTGCCAGCAGCCTAACCGGGACAGGGAACTATGGCTACACCTTC.

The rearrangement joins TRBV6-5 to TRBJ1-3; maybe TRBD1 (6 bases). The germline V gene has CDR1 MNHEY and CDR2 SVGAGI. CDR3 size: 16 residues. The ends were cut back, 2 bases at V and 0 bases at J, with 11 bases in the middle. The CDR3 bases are TGTGCCAGCAGTTACGCTGCGACAGGCTCTGGAAACACCATATATTTT. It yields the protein CASSYAATGSGNTIYF.

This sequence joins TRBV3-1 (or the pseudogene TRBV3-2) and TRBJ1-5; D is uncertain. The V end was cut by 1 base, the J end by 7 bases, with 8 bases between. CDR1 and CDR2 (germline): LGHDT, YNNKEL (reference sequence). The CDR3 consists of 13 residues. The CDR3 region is CASSQGEYQPQHF. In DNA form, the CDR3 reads TGTGCCAGCAGCCAAGGAGAGTACCAGCCCCAGCATTTT.

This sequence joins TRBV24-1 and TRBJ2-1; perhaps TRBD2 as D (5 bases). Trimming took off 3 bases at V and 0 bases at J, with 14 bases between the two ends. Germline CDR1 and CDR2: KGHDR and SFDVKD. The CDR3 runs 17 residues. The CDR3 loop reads CATSDPAGPSSYNEQFF. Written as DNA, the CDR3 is TGTGCCACCAGTGATCCCGCGGGTCCGAGCTCCTACAATGAGCAGTTCTTC.

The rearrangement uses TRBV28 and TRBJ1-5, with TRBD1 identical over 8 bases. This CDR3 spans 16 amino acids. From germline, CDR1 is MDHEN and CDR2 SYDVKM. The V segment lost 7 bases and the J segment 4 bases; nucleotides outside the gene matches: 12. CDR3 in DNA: TGTGCCAGCAACGCCTATGACAGGGGAGTGAATCAGCCCCAGCATTTT. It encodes CASNAYDRGVNQPQHF.

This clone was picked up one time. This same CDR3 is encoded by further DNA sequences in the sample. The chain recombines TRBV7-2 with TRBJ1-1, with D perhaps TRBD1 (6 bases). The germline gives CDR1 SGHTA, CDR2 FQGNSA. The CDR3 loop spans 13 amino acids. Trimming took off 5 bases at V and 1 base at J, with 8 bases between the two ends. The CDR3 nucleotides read TGTGCCAGCAGCCCGGGACAGAACACTGAAGCTTTCTTT. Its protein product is CASSPGQNTEAFF.

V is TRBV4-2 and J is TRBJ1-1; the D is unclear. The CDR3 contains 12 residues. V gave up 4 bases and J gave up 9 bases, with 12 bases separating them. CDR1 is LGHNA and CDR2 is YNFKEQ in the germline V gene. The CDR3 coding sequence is TGTGCCAGCAGCCCAAAAGGGAGAAAAGCTTTCTTT. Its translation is CASSPKGRKAFF.

The CDR3 here is CASTVQGVNTEAFF. In nucleotides, the CDR3 is TGTGCCAGCACCGTACAGGGGGTGAACACTGAAGCTTTCTTT. The chain links TRBV28 to TRBJ1-1, with 8 bases fitting TRBD1. J gave up 0 bases and V 7 bases, and 4 bases lay outside the gene matches. The CDR3 spans 14 residues. Germline lookup yields CDR1 MDHEN and CDR2 SYDVKM.

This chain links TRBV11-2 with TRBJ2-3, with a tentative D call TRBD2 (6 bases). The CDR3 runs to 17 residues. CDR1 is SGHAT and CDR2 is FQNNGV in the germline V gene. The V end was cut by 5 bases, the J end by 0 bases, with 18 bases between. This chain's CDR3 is CASSLTGVGASTDTQYF. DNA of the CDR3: TGTGCCAGCAGCCTCACGGGGGTGGGAGCTAGCACAGATACGCAGTATTTT.

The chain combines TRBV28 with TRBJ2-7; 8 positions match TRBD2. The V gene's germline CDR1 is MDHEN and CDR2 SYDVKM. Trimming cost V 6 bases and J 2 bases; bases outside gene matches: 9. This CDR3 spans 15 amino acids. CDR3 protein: CASRFGGVAAYEQYF. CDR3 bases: TGTGCCAGCAGGTTCGGGGGGGTAGCGGCCTACGAGCAGTACTTC.

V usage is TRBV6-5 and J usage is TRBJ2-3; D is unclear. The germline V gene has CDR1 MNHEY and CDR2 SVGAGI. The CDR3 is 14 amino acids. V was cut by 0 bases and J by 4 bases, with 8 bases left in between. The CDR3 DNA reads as TGTGCCAGCAGTTACTCGATCCCGGCAGATACGCAGTATTTT. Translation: CASSYSIPADTQYF.

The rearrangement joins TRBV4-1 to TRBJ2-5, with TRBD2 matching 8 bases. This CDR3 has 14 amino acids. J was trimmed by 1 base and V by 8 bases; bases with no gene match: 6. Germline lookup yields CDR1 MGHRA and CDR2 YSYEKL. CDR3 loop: CASCRLAIQETQYF. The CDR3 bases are TGCGCCAGCTGCCGACTAGCGATCCAAGAGACCCAGTACTTC.

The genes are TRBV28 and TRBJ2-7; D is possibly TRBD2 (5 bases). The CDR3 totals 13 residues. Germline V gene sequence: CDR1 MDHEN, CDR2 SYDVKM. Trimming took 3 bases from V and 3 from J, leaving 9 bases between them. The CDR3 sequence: CASSFLGDYEQYF. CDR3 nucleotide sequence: TGTGCCAGCAGTTTTTTGGGAGACTACGAGCAGTACTTC.

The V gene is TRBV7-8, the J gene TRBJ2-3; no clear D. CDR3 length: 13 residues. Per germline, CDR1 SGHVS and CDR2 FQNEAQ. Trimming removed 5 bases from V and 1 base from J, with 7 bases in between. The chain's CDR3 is CASSVLRTDTQYF. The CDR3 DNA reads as TGTGCCAGCAGCGTCCTCCGCACAGATACGCAGTATTTT.